These 25 T cell receptor beta chains came from one sample sequenced in a study of identical twins. TCRdb itself ran the 5' RACE reads through MiXCR, one entry per CDR3 protein. The table lists approximately 1.8 million distinct CDR3 sequences, around 33% of them singletons. Material for sequencing was cord blood. The receptor source for this set is a newborn girl in good health.

This clonotype was counted a few times. This chain uses TRBV20-1 with TRBJ2-7; D is unclear. V shed 1 base and J shed 5 bases, with 12 bases lying between them. Germline CDR1 and CDR2: DFQATT and SNEGSKA (reference sequence). CDR3 size: 13 residues. The CDR3 loop is CSARGSYAHEQYF. CDR3 coding DNA: TGCAGTGCTAGAGGGTCCTATGCCCACGAGCAGTACTTC.

Comment on this clonotype: It may be a read error: a sequence one base away is much more abundant. The chain couples TRBV12-3 or TRBV12-4 to TRBJ2-5; 13 nucleotides align to TRBD2. This CDR3 comprises 16 residues. Germline trimming cut 6 bases from V and 11 bases from J; bases unmatched to any gene: 15. This CDR3 reads CASSTRTSGSINEQYF. The CDR3 nucleotides are TGTGCCAGCAGCACTAGGACTAGCGGGAGTATAAATGAGCAGTACTTC.

The sample holds a few counts of this clonotype. The V gene is TRBV12-3 or TRBV12-4, the J gene TRBJ2-7; D not certain. This CDR3 is built from 17 residues. V was shortened by 3 bases and J by 0 bases, with 18 bases between the two germline ends. The CDR3 loop reads CASSFYGFWGSSYEQYF. DNA of the CDR3: TGTGCCAGCAGTTTTTACGGGTTCTGGGGTTCCTCCTACGAGCAGTACTTC.

The chain couples TRBV28 to TRBJ1-2, with D tentatively TRBD1 (6 bases). V lost 8 bases to trimming and J lost 4 bases, with 17 bases between them. This CDR3 contains 14 residues. CDR1 MDHEN and CDR2 SYDVKM come from the germline V gene. Written as DNA, the CDR3 is TGTGCCAGCTCTACAGGGAAGCGATTCTATGGCTACACCTTC. Amino acids: CASSTGKRFYGYTF.

This clonotype was detected only a few times. This sequence joins TRBV3-1 and TRBJ2-1; 8 nucleotides align to TRBD1. There are 14 residues in the CDR3. Germline values: CDR1 LGHDT, CDR2 YNNKEL (reference sequence). The junction had 8 bases not matched to a gene; V was cut back by 6 bases and J by 7 bases. CDR3 region: CASSRQGPTNEQFF. The DNA for the CDR3 is TGTGCCAGCAGTCGACAGGGGCCTACAAATGAGCAGTTCTTC.

Points on this clonotype: This clone may be a read error of a much larger clone one base away. The chain carries TRBV12-3 or TRBV12-4 and TRBJ2-7, with 13 bases matching TRBD2. The CDR3 consists of 15 residues. V was clipped by 5 bases and J by 9 bases; unmatched bases: 10. This CDR3 is CASSLGLAGERVQYF. In DNA form, the CDR3 reads TGTGCCAGCAGTCTAGGACTAGCGGGAGAACGGGTGCAGTACTTC.

This clonotype was found many times. This chain connects TRBV7-2 to TRBJ2-7, with 7 bases matching TRBD1. This CDR3 region has 14 residues. With 1 base clipped from V and 3 bases from J, the junction kept 3 bases outside the gene matches. The germline CDR1 and CDR2 sequences are SGHTA and FQGNSA. DNA of the CDR3: TGTGCCAGCAGCTTAGATCCAGGGGGCTACGAGCAGTACTTC. Protein product: CASSLDPGGYEQYF.

J is TRBJ1-5 and V is TRBV3-1, with 7 bases matching TRBD1. CDR3 length: 15 residues. V was pared by 4 bases and J by 0 bases, with 3 bases of the junction left unmatched. CDR1 is LGHDT, CDR2 YNNKEL, per germline (reference sequence). CDR3 nucleotides: TGTGCCAGCAGCCCGGGACAGATTAGCAATCAGCCCCAGCATTTT. It yields the protein CASSPGQISNQPQHF.

The chain has TRBV6-1 and TRBJ2-4, with 13 positions matching TRBD2. The V gene end was trimmed by 7 bases and the J gene end by 13 bases; junction bases not matched to a gene: 10. CDR1 MNHNS and CDR2 SASEGT come from the germline V gene. This CDR3 is built from 14 residues. The DNA of the CDR3 is TGTGCCAGCATCCGGACTAGCGGGAGCTACGGGCAGTACTTC. Its translation is CASIRTSGSYGQYF.

The chain joins TRBV7-9 to TRBJ2-3; D unresolved. Trimming shortened V by 2 bases and J by 0 bases, and 9 bases separated the two germline ends. Looked up from germline, CDR1 is SEHNR and CDR2 is FQNEAQ (reference sequence). The CDR3 totals 15 residues. The CDR3 loop is CASSLTAYSTDTQYF. CDR3 nucleotide sequence: TGTGCCAGCAGCTTAACTGCGTATAGCACAGATACGCAGTATTTT. The variable domain in full, with the rest retrieved from reference TRBV7-9 and TRBJ2-3, is DTGVSQNPRHKITKRGQNVTFRCDPISEHNRLYWYRQTLGQGPEFLTYFQNEAQLEKSRLLSDRFSAERPKGSFSTLEIQRTEQGDSAMYLCASSLTAYSTDTQYFGPGTRLTVL.

Only a few counts were recorded for this clonotype. V usage is TRBV25-1 and J usage is TRBJ1-2; D possibly corresponds to TRBD1 (5 bases). The CDR3 sequence is 12 residues long. CDR1 and CDR2 (germline): MGHDK, SYGVNS. V lost 9 bases to trimming and J lost 5 bases, with 13 bases between them. The CDR3 DNA sequence: TGTGCCAGTCAAGAGGGACCTTATGGCTACACCTTC. Protein: CASQEGPYGYTF.

The genes are TRBV10-3 and TRBJ1-1, with D unclear. The V end lost 6 bases, the J end lost 7 bases, and 9 bases lay between the germline ends. The CDR3 runs to 11 residues. The germline V gene encodes CDR1 ENHRY and CDR2 SYGVKD. The CDR3 sequence is CAIRAEVEAFF. CDR3 coding DNA: TGTGCCATCAGGGCGGAGGTTGAAGCTTTCTTT.

This clonotype has at least ten counts. CDR3 nucleotides: TGTGCCAGCAGCTCGACAGCCATCCAAGAGACCCAGTACTTC. Its translation: CASSSTAIQETQYF. The gene calls are TRBV13 and TRBJ2-5; possibly TRBD1 for D (5 bases). With 4 bases removed from V and 1 base from J, the gap between germline ends came to 10 bases. CDR3 size: 14 residues. The germline V gene has CDR1 PRHDT and CDR2 FYEKMQ (reference sequence).

Here the CDR3 DNA reads TGTGCCAGCAGTTACTCGGGAGTCCAAGAGACCCAGTACTTC. Translation: CASSYSGVQETQYF. J is TRBJ2-5 and V is TRBV6-5, with D tentatively TRBD2 (5 bases). The CDR3 spans 14 residues. V lost 0 bases and J lost 1, with 6 bases in between. Germline CDR1 and CDR2: MNHEY and SVGAGI.

V usage is TRBV2 and J usage is TRBJ2-5, with TRBD2 matching over 8 bases. With 4 bases clipped from V and 0 bases from J, the junction kept 4 bases outside the gene matches. Germline CDR1 is SNHLY and CDR2 is FYNNEI. The CDR3 loop spans 15 amino acids. Here the CDR3 reads CASSAAGGYQETQYF. The DNA of the CDR3 is TGTGCCAGCAGTGCCGCGGGGGGCTACCAAGAGACCCAGTACTTC.

V and J are TRBV5-1 and TRBJ2-3; perhaps TRBD1 as D (7 bases). V was cut by 1 base and J by 3 bases, with 15 bases left in between. Germline V gives CDR1 SGHRS, CDR2 YFSETQ. CDR3 length: 16 residues. The CDR3 spells CASSLTVQGGTDTQYF. In DNA, the CDR3 is TGCGCCAGCAGCTTGACGGTGCAGGGGGGAACAGATACGCAGTATTTT. The full variable domain, completed using reference TRBV5-1 and TRBJ2-3, is KAGVTQTPRYLIKTRGQQVTLSCSPISGHRSVSWYQQTPGQGLQFLFEYFSETQRNKGNFPGRFSGRQFSNSRSEMNVSTLELGDSALYLCASSLTVQGGTDTQYFGPGTRLTVL.

The chain employs TRBV2 and TRBJ2-7, with TRBD1 identical over 7 bases. V was pared by 10 bases and J by 4 bases, with 7 bases of the junction left unmatched. Germline values: CDR1 SNHLY, CDR2 FYNNEI. This CDR3 is 12 amino acids long. The CDR3 nucleotides are TGTGCCATTACGACAGGGACATACGAGCAGTACTTC. It specifies CAITTGTYEQYF.

About this clonotype: An end of the junction does not agree with germline; a read error may underlie this. The chain joins TRBV6-1 to TRBJ1-1; D is possibly TRBD1 (5 bases). The CDR3 is 14 amino acids. From germline, CDR1 is MNHNS and CDR2 SASEGT. This CDR3 reads CASSEYVRGAETFF. The DNA for the CDR3 is TGTGCCAGCAGTGAATATGTAAGGGGTGCTGAAACTTTCTTT.

The rearrangement joins TRBV6-6 to TRBJ2-2, with 7 bases that match TRBD2. The CDR3 totals 15 residues. CDR1 is MNHNY and CDR2 is SVGAGI in the germline V gene (reference sequence). After removal of 5 bases from V and 3 bases from J, the junction contained 6 bases not matched to a gene. The CDR3 loop reads CASSPPRGDTGELFF. CDR3 nucleotides: TGTGCCAGCAGTCCGCCTCGGGGGGACACCGGGGAGCTGTTTTTT.

The V call is TRBV5-5, the J call TRBJ1-1; no reliable D call. Germline loops: CDR1 SGHKS, CDR2 YYEKEE (reference sequence). Trimming removed 1 base at V and 0 bases at J, with 10 bases between. The length of the CDR3 is 15 residues. The CDR3, as DNA: TGTGCCAGCAGCTTGATGCAAATCATGAACACTGAAGCTTTCTTT. Protein sequence: CASSLMQIMNTEAFF.

This clonotype was seen a handful of times. The chain combines TRBV4-2 with TRBJ2-1, with 9 positions matching TRBD1. The CDR3 has 15 amino acids. Germline assignment: CDR1 LGHNA and CDR2 YNFKEQ. Trimming removed 3 bases from V and 6 bases from J; junction bases left unmatched: 6. This chain's CDR3 is CASSQGQGWGNEQFF. The CDR3 DNA reads as TGTGCCAGCAGCCAGGGACAGGGATGGGGCAATGAGCAGTTCTTC.

This clonotype has more than one count but fewer than ten. The rearrangement uses TRBV3-1 and TRBJ2-4; 12 nucleotides match TRBD2. The CDR3 consists of 14 residues. V shed 0 bases and J 14 bases; nucleotides not matched to a gene: 5. The germline V gene encodes CDR1 LGHDT and CDR2 YNNKEL (reference sequence). CDR3 region: CASSQDTLAGGKYF. In nucleotides, the CDR3 is TGTGCCAGCAGCCAAGATACCCTAGCGGGGGGGAAGTACTTC.

This clonotype was counted only a few times. The chain joins TRBV20-1 to TRBJ2-1, with D perhaps given as TRBD1 or TRBD2 (6 bases each). The closer fit of TRBJ2-7 to the DNA end suggests the J call may be wrong. The V gene's germline CDR1 is DFQATT and CDR2 SNEGSKA (reference sequence). The CDR3 runs 16 residues. In DNA, the CDR3 is TGCAGTGCTAGAGATCGGGGGCCGAGCTCCTACAATGAGCAGTACTTC. Its protein is CSARDRGPSSYNEQYF.

In this sample, this clonotype turned up many times. The chain combines TRBV20-1 with TRBJ2-7; the D is unclear. V was cut by 5 bases and J by 7 bases, with 9 bases left in between. This CDR3 has 10 residues. The V gene's germline CDR1 is DFQATT and CDR2 SNEGSKA (reference sequence). The CDR3 spells CSAVGREQYF. In nucleotides, the CDR3 is TGCAGTGCTGTGGGTCGGGAGCAGTACTTC.

Details on this clonotype: This likely stems from a read error, as it lies one base from a far larger clone. This chain joins TRBV3-1 and TRBJ2-7; 9 positions match TRBD2. CDR3 length: 13 residues. Germline CDR1 is LGHDT and CDR2 is YNNKEL (reference sequence). V dropped 4 bases and J dropped 3; count of bases not matched to a gene: 1. Written as DNA, the CDR3 is TGTGCCAGCAGCCGGACTAGCGACTACGAGCAGTACTTC. Translation: CASSRTSDYEQYF.